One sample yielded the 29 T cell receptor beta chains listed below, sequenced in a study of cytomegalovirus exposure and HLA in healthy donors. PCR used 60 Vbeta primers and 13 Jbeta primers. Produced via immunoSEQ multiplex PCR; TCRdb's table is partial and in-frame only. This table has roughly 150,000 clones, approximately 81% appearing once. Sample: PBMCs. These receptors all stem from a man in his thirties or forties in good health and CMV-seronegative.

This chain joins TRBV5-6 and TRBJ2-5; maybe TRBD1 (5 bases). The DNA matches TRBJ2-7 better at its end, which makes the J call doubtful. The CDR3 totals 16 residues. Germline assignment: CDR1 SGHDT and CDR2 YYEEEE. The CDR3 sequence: CASSLAGNRNTYEQYF. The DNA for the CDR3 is TGTGCCAGCAGCTTGGCCGGAAACAGGAACACCTACGAGCAGTACTTC.

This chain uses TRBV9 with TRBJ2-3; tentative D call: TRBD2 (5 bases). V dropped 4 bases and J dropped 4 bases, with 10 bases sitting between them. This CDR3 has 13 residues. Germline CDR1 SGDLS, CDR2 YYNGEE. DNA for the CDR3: TGTGCCAGCAGCCTAGGGAGTCCAGATACGCAGTATTTT. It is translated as CASSLGSPDTQYF.

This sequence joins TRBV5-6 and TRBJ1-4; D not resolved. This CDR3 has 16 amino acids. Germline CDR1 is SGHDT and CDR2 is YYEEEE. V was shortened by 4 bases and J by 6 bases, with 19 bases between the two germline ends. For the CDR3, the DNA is TGTGCCAGCAGCCGAGTTGGGTTCGGGGTGGATGAAAAACTGTTTTTT. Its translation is CASSRVGFGVDEKLFF.

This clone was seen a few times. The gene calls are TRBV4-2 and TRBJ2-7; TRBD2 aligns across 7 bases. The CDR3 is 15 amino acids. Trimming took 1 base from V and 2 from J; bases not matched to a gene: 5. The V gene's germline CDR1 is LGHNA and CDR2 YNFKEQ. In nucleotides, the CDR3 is TGTGCCAGCAGCCAAGTGGGGGGGGGACCCTACGAGCAGTACTTC. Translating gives CASSQVGGGPYEQYF.

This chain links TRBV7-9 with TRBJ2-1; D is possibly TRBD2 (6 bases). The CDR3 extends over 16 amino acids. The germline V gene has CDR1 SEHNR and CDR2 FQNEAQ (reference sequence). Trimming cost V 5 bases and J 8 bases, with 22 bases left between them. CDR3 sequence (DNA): TGTGCCAGCAGCCCGGGCGGGGTGGTCCAGTCCGATGAGCAGTTCTTC. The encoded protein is CASSPGGVVQSDEQFF.

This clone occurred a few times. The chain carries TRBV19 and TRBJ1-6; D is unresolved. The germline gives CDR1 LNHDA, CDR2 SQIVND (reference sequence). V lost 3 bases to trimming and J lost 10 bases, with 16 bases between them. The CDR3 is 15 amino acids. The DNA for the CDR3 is TGTGCCAGTAGTATCGTCGGGGTTCAGCGGTCACCCCTCCACTTT. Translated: CASSIVGVQRSPLHF.

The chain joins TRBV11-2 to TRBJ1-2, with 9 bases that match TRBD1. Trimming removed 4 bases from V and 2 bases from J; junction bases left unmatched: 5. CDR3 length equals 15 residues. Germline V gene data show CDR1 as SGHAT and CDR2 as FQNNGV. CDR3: CASSSRQGGNYGYTF. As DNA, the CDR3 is TGTGCCAGCAGCTCGAGACAGGGGGGCAACTATGGCTACACCTTC.

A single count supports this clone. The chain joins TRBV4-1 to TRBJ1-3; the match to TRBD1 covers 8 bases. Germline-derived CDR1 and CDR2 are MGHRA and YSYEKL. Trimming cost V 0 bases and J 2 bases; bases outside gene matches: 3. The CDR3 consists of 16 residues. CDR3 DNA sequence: TGCGCCAGCAGCCAAGATGGGACAGGACCTGGAAACACCATATATTTT. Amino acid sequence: CASSQDGTGPGNTIYF.

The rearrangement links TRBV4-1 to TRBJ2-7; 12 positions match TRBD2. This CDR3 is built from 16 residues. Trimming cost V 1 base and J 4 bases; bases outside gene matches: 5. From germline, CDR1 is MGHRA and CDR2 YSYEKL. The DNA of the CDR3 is TGCGCCAGCAGCCAAGGTGGACTAGCGGGAACTTACGAGCAGTACTTC. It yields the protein CASSQGGLAGTYEQYF.

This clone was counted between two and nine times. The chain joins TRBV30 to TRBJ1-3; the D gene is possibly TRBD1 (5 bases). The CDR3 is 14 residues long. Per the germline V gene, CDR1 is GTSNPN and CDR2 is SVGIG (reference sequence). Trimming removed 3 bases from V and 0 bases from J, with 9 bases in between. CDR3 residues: CAWRGLFSGNTIYF. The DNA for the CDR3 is TGTGCCTGGAGGGGACTGTTCTCTGGAAACACCATATATTTT.

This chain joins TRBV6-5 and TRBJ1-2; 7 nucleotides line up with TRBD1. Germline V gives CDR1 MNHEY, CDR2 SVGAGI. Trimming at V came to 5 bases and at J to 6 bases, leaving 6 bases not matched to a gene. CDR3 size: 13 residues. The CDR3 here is CASSIQGNNGYTF. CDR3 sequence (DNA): TGTGCCAGCAGTATACAGGGGAACAATGGCTACACCTTC.

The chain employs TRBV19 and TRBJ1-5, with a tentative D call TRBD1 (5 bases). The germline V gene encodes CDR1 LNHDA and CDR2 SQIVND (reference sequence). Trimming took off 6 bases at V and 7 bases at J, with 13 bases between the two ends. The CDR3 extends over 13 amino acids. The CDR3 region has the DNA TGTGCCAGTAGCCAGGGTGGAGGGCAGCCCCAGCATTTT. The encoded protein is CASSQGGGQPQHF.

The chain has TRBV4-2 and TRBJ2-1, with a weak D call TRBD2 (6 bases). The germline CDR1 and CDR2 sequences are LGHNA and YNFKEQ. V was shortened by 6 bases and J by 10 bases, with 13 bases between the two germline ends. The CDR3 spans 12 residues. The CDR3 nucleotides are TGTGCCAGCAGGCTCGGGGACTTAGAGCAGTTCTTC. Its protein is CASRLGDLEQFF.

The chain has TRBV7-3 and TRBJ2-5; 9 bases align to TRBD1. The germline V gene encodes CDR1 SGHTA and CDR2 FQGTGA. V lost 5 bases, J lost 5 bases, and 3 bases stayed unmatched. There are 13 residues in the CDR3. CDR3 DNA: TGTGCCAGCAGCAGGACAGGGGACGAGACCCAGTACTTC. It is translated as CASSRTGDETQYF.

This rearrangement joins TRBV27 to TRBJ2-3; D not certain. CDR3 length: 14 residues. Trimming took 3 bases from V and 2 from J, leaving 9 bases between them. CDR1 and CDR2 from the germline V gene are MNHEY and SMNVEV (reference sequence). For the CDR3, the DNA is TGTGCCAGCAGTTTCACATACCCCACAGATACGCAGTATTTT. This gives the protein CASSFTYPTDTQYF.

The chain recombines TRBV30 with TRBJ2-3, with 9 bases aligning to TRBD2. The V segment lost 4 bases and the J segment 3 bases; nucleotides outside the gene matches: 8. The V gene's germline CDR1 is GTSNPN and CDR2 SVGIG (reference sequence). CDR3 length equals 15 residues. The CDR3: CAWTPGLASTDTQYF. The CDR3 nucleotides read TGTGCCTGGACCCCCGGACTAGCGTCTACAGATACGCAGTATTTT. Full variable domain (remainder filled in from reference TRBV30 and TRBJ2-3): SQTIHQWPATLVQPVGSPLSLECTVEGTSNPNLYWYRQAAGRGLQLLFYSVGIGQISSEVPQNLSASRPQDRQFILSSKKLLLSDSGFYLCAWTPGLASTDTQYFGPGTRLTVL.

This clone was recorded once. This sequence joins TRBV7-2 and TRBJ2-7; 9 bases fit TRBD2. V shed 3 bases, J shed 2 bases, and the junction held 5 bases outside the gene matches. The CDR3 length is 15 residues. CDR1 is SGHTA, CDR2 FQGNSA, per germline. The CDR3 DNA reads TGTGCCAGCAGCTTCTCGCTAGCGGGAACCTACGAGCAGTACTTC. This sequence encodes CASSFSLAGTYEQYF.

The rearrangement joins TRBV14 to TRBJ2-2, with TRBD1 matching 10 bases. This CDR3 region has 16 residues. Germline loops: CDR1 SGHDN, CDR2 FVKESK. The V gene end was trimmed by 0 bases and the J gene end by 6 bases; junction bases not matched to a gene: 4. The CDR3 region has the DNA TGTGCCAGCAGCCAAGAGGGACAGGGGCGGGCCGGGGAGCTGTTTTTT. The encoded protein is CASSQEGQGRAGELFF.

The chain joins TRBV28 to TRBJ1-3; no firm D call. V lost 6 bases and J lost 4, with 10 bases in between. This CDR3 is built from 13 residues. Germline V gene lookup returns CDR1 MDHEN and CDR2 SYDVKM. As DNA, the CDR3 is TGTGCCAGCAGCCTAGGAGGGGGAAACACCATATATTTT. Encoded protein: CASSLGGGNTIYF.

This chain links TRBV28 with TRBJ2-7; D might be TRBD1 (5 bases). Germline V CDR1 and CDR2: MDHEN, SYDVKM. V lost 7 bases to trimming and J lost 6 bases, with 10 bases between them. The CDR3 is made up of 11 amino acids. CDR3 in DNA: TGTGCCAGCATGGTCAGGGTCGAGCAGTACTTC. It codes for CASMVRVEQYF.

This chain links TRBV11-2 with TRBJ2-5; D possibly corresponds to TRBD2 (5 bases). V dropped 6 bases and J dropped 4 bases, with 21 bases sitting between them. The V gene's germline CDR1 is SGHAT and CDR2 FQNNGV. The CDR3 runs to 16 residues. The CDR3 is CASRIPVGSGRETQYF. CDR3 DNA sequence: TGTGCCAGCAGAATTCCGGTGGGCAGCGGTCGAGAGACCCAGTACTTC. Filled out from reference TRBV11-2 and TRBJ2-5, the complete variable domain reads EAGVAQSPRYKIIEKRQSVAFWCNPISGHATLYWYQQILGQGPKLLIQFQNNGVVDDSQLPKDRFSAERLKGVDSTLKIQPAKLEDSAVYLCASRIPVGSGRETQYFGPGTRLLVL.

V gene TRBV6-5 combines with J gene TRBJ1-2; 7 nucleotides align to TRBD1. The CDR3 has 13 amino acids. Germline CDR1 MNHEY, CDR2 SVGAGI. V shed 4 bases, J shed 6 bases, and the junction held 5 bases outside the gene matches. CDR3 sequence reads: CASSFDRDDGYTF. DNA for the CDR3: TGTGCCAGCAGTTTCGACAGGGATGATGGCTACACCTTC.

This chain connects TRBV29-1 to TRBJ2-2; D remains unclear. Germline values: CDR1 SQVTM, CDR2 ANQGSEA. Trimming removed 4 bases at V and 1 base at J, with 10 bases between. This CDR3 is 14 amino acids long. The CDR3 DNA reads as TGCAGCGTTGCGCGTTTCAAGAACACCGGGGAGCTGTTTTTT. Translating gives CSVARFKNTGELFF.

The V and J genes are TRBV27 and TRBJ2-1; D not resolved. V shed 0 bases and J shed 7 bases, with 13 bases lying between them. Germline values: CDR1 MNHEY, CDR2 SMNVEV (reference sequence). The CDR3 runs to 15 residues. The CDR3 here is CASSLSALLLNEQFF. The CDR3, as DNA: TGTGCCAGCAGTTTATCAGCCCTTTTGTTGAATGAGCAGTTCTTC.

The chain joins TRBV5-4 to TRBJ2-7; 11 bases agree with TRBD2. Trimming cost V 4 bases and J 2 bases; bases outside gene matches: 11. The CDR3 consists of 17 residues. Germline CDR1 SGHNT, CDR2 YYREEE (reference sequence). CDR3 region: CASSREPGLAEPYEQYF. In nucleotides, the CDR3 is TGTGCCAGCAGCAGAGAACCGGGACTAGCGGAACCCTACGAGCAGTACTTC.

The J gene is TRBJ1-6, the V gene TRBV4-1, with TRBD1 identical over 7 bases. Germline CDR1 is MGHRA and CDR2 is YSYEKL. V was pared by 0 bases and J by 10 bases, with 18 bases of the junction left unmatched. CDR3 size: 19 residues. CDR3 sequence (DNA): TGCGCCAGCAGCCAAGATGGGTCCCCTTTTACAGGGGCAGACTCACCCCTCCACTTT. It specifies CASSQDGSPFTGADSPLHF.

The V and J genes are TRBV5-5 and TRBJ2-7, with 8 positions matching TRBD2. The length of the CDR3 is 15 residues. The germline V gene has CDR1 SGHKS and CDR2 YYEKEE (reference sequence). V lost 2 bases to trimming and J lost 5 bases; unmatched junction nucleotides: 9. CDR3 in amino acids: CASSFIGGRGDEQYF. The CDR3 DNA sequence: TGTGCCAGCAGCTTCATTGGGGGGCGGGGGGACGAGCAGTACTTC. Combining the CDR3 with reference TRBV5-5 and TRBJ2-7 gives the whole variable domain DAGVTQSPTHLIKTRGQQVTLRCSPISGHKSVSWYQQVLGQGPQFIFQYYEKEERGRGNFPDRFSARQFPNYSSELNVNALLLGDSALYLCASSFIGGRGDEQYFGPGTRLTVT.

CDR3 in amino acids: CASSQVTRSGGPFQETQYF. DNA of the CDR3: TGTGCCAGCAGCCAAGTAACGCGTAGCGGGGGGCCATTCCAAGAGACCCAGTACTTC. The rearrangement joins TRBV4-2 to TRBJ2-5; 10 nucleotides line up with TRBD2. Per germline, CDR1 LGHNA and CDR2 YNFKEQ. The junction had 12 bases not matched to a gene; V was cut back by 1 base and J by 1 base. The CDR3 loop spans 19 amino acids.

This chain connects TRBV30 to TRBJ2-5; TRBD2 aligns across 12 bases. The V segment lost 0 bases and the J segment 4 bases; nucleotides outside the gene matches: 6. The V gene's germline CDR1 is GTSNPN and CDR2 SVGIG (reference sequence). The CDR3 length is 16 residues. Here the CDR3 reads CAWSVGLAGGAETQYF. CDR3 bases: TGTGCCTGGAGTGTTGGGCTAGCGGGGGGGGCAGAGACCCAGTACTTC.